These 21 T cell receptor beta chains came from one sample sequenced in a study of cytomegalovirus exposure and HLA in healthy donors. Clones were read by immunoSEQ multiplex PCR, and TCRdb kept only the in-frame ones, dropping some. The sample has about 150,000 clones; 70% to 90% are singletons. The specimen was PBMCs. These receptors were collected from a young woman in good health and CMV-seropositive.

J is TRBJ2-1 and V is TRBV18; the match to TRBD2 covers 9 bases. This CDR3 contains 16 residues. The trim removed 3 bases at V and 0 bases at J, leaving 3 bases unmatched. Germline loops: CDR1 KGHSH, CDR2 LQKENI. DNA for the CDR3: TGTGCCAGCTCACCTCAAGCGGGGGGCTCCTACAATGAGCAGTTCTTC. Protein sequence: CASSPQAGGSYNEQFF.

Here the CDR3 DNA reads TGTGCCAGTAGCCGCGGACTATCAACCGGGGAGCTGTTTTTT. Protein: CASSRGLSTGELFF. The chain links TRBV19 to TRBJ2-2, with D perhaps matching TRBD2 (6 bases). CDR3 length: 14 amino acids. Trimming left V 6 bases short and J 5 bases short, with 13 bases between. CDR1 and CDR2 (germline): LNHDA, SQIVND (reference sequence).

The chain joins TRBV2 to TRBJ2-7; a weak D match, TRBD2 (6 bases). The germline V and J ends were trimmed by 4 bases and 0 bases, with 7 bases remaining between them. The CDR3 runs 13 residues. Germline CDR1 is SNHLY and CDR2 is FYNNEI. CDR3 nucleotides: TGTGCCAGCAGTGGGGGACTCTCCTACGAGCAGTACTTC. Protein product: CASSGGLSYEQYF.

This rearrangement joins TRBV29-1 to TRBJ2-5; no firm D call. Looked up from germline, CDR1 is SQVTM and CDR2 is ANQGSEA. V lost 1 base and J lost 0, with 9 bases in between. This CDR3 region has 14 residues. The CDR3 nucleotides read TGCAGCGTTGAAGGACTGTGGTACCAAGAGACCCAGTACTTC. Its protein is CSVEGLWYQETQYF.

The chain uses TRBV5-1 and TRBJ1-2; D may be TRBD1 (5 bases). The germline gives CDR1 SGHRS, CDR2 YFSETQ. The CDR3 runs 14 residues. V gave up 0 bases and J gave up 5 bases, with 11 bases separating them. This chain's CDR3 is CASSLGPGDYGYTF. DNA for the CDR3: TGCGCCAGCAGCTTGGGTCCGGGGGATTATGGCTACACCTTC.

The chain uses TRBV7-9 and TRBJ1-6, with D uncertain. The CDR3 spans 15 residues. Per germline, CDR1 SEHNR and CDR2 FQNEAQ (reference sequence). The V end was cut by 1 base, the J end by 7 bases, with 11 bases between. The CDR3 is CASSLGMQLNSPLHF. The CDR3 DNA reads as TGTGCCAGCAGCTTAGGCATGCAACTAAATTCACCCCTCCACTTT.

V usage is TRBV6-1 and J usage is TRBJ1-4; TRBD1 matches 8 bases. The CDR3 is 11 residues long. Unmatched junction bases numbered 0, after V lost 8 bases and J lost 7 bases. The V gene's germline CDR1 is MNHNS and CDR2 SASEGT. CDR3 nucleotide sequence: TGTGCCAGCGGACAGGGTGAAAAACTGTTTTTT. Protein sequence: CASGQGEKLFF.

For this clone: The junction shows a germline mismatch at one end, possibly a read error. The J gene is TRBJ2-2, the V gene TRBV7-7; TRBD2 might be the D (5 bases). The CDR3 consists of 16 residues. From germline, CDR1 is SSHAT and CDR2 FNYEAQ (reference sequence). The CDR3 loop reads CASSSQRVGDTGELFF. CDR3 nucleotides: TGTGCTAGCAGCTCGCAGAGGGTCGGGGACACCGGGGAGCTGTTTTTT.

The rearrangement joins TRBV10-1 to TRBJ1-1; 7 nucleotides line up with TRBD1. CDR3 length: 15 amino acids. Trimming at V came to 5 bases and at J to 1 base, leaving 7 bases not matched to a gene. Germline CDR1 and CDR2: WNHNN and SYGVQD (reference sequence). The CDR3 nucleotides are TGCGCCAGCAGTCCTGGGGGGACAGCGAACACTGAAGCTTTCTTT. This codes for CASSPGGTANTEAFF.

V usage is TRBV4-1 and J usage is TRBJ2-5; the match to TRBD1 covers 7 bases. The CDR3 runs 14 residues. The germline V gene encodes CDR1 MGHRA and CDR2 YSYEKL. V dropped 5 bases and J dropped 1; count of bases not matched to a gene: 4. Here the CDR3 DNA reads TGCGCCAGCAGCAAACAGGGGATCCAAGAGACCCAGTACTTC. Amino acids: CASSKQGIQETQYF.

The chain uses TRBV6-6 and TRBJ1-4; TRBD1 might be the D (5 bases). CDR3 length equals 13 residues. Germline-derived CDR1 and CDR2 are MNHNY and SVGAGI (reference sequence). Trimming cost V 6 bases and J 10 bases, with 15 bases left between them. CDR3 protein: CASSLRGGGKLFF. DNA of the CDR3: TGTGCCAGCAGCCTACGGGGGGGTGGAAAACTGTTTTTT.

The chain recombines TRBV7-8 with TRBJ2-3; 10 bases are a match to TRBD1. V shed 5 bases and J 7 bases; nucleotides not matched to a gene: 15. This CDR3 contains 17 residues. Germline CDR1 reads SGHVS; CDR2 reads FQNEAQ. CDR3 in DNA: TGTGCCAGCAGCCCGGGACAGGGGATCTTCACGGTAAATACGCAGTATTTT. Encoded protein: CASSPGQGIFTVNTQYF. Full variable domain (outside the CDR3, taken from reference TRBV7-8 and TRBJ2-3): GAGVSQSPRYKVAKRGQDVALRCDPISGHVSLFWYQQALGQGPEFLTYFQNEAQLDKSGLPSDRFFAERPEGSVSTLKIQRTQQEDSAVYLCASSPGQGIFTVNTQYFGPGTRLTVL.

The gene calls are TRBV5-1 and TRBJ1-3, with D maybe TRBD1 (5 bases). The V end was cut by 3 bases, the J end by 6 bases, with 16 bases between. Germline V gene data show CDR1 as SGHRS and CDR2 as YFSETQ. This CDR3 is built from 15 residues. The CDR3 is CASSYGHLETNTIYF. In DNA form, the CDR3 reads TGCGCCAGCAGCTACGGACATTTAGAAACAAACACCATATATTTT.

This rearrangement joins TRBV25-1 to TRBJ1-5, with 7 positions matching TRBD1. Germline CDR1 is MGHDK and CDR2 is SYGVNS. V lost 4 bases, J lost 9 bases, and 6 bases stayed unmatched. The CDR3 sequence is 13 residues long. CDR3 amino acids: CASSGTGRAPQHF. The CDR3 DNA reads TGTGCCAGCAGTGGGACAGGCCGCGCGCCCCAGCATTTT.

This clone was observed a handful of times. The genes are TRBV5-5 and TRBJ2-1, with 10 positions matching TRBD2. Germline V gives CDR1 SGHKS, CDR2 YYEKEE (reference sequence). The CDR3 extends over 15 amino acids. Losses at the gene ends were 4 bases for V and 5 bases for J; bases not matched to a gene: 6. The CDR3 protein is CASSAAGGPNNEQFF. The CDR3 DNA follows: TGTGCCAGCAGCGCAGCGGGGGGGCCGAACAATGAGCAGTTCTTC.

The chain employs TRBV5-1 and TRBJ2-7, with D maybe TRBD2 (5 bases). The CDR3 sequence is 14 residues long. Germline V gene data show CDR1 as SGHRS and CDR2 as YFSETQ. Trimming cost V 6 bases and J 1 base, with 14 bases left between them. The CDR3 is CASKEGSLSYEQYF. The DNA of the CDR3 is TGCGCCAGCAAAGAGGGATCGCTGTCCTACGAGCAGTACTTC.

This chain links TRBV9 with TRBJ1-1; 10 bases map to TRBD1. V lost 1 base to trimming and J lost 11 bases; unmatched junction nucleotides: 5. The CDR3 spans 13 residues. Looked up from germline, CDR1 is SGDLS and CDR2 is YYNGEE. The CDR3 region has the DNA TGTGCCAGCAGCGTAAGACAGGGGGCGCGGGCTTTCTTT. Its protein product is CASSVRQGARAFF.

The rearrangement links TRBV18 to TRBJ2-7; weak D call: TRBD2 (6 bases). Per germline, CDR1 KGHSH and CDR2 LQKENI. The CDR3 is 12 amino acids. The V end was cut by 6 bases, the J end by 2 bases, with 8 bases between. CDR3 DNA: TGTGCCAGCTCCCGACTAGCCTACGAGCAGTACTTC. Translation gives CASSRLAYEQYF. The complete variable domain, with remaining parts taken from reference TRBV18 and TRBJ2-7, reads NAGVMQNPRHLVRRRGQEARLRCSPMKGHSHVYWYRQLPEEGLKFMVYLQKENIIDESGMPKERFSAEFPKEGPSILRIQQVVRGDSAAYFCASSRLAYEQYFGPGTRLTVT.

The table lists this clone with a count of one. This chain uses TRBV28 with TRBJ2-5; 7 bases agree with TRBD2. The CDR3 extends over 14 amino acids. Germline-derived CDR1 and CDR2 are MDHEN and SYDVKM. After removal of 11 bases from V and 2 bases from J, the junction contained 11 bases not matched to a gene. CDR3 sequence: CALGNAGVQETQYF. The CDR3 nucleotides read TGTGCCCTCGGAAACGCGGGAGTACAAGAGACCCAGTACTTC.

The J gene is TRBJ1-1, the V gene TRBV4-1, with a tentative D call TRBD1 (6 bases). CDR3 length: 14 amino acids. With 2 bases removed from V and 1 base from J, the gap between germline ends came to 8 bases. Germline V gives CDR1 MGHRA, CDR2 YSYEKL. CDR3 DNA: TGCGCCAGCAGCCAACCGGGACAGAACACTGAAGCTTTCTTT. This translates into CASSQPGQNTEAFF.

This clone is a singleton in its sample. The chain combines TRBV5-1 with TRBJ2-5; 7 bases are a match to TRBD2. Germline trimming cut 4 bases from V and 1 base from J; bases unmatched to any gene: 7. Per the germline V gene, CDR1 is SGHRS and CDR2 is YFSETQ. The CDR3 runs 15 residues. DNA for the CDR3: TGCGCCAGCAGCCCTCCGGGCGGGAGCCAAGAGACCCAGTACTTC. It specifies CASSPPGGSQETQYF.